This T cell receptor (beta chain) was captured by sequencing in a study of type 1 regulatory T cells (dated by TCRdb to about 2021). Context from the whole study: An in vitro protocol by which a Tr1-enriched, alloantigen-specific CD4 T cell product named T-allo10 was generated was characterized in the study. T-allo10 was under clinical evaluation in patients with hematological malignancies receiving allogeneic hematopoietic stem cell transplantation. Here is what the overall study found, with its caveats: Compared with non-Tr1 cells, Tr1 cells had a narrower TCR repertoire, and the study took this difference to reflect clonal expansion driven by alloantigen.

The trim is 2 bases for V and 2 bases for J, with a gap of 9 bases between the germline ends. For CDR1 and CDR2, the germline V gene lists MGHRA and YSYEKL. The CDR3 numbers 14 residues from cysteine through phenylalanine. The retained sequence is limited to the CDR3, 42 bases, with the frame set at the first base. The reads were generated on an Illumina MiSeq. Using fastp trimming at Q25 and MiXCR clonotype assembly, TCRdb reanalyzed the public sequencing data and kept in-frame beta chains. Rows with a matching CDR3 protein are joined into one entry that keeps the most common DNA and genes. Here the sample has about 67,000 distinct CDR3 sequences; nearly 50% occur a single time. The ten most abundant clones make up more than 2% of the sample. Regarding this clonotype: No cognate antigen has been identified for it. The record has no base qualities; no much larger clone is one base away.

The TCR comes from a human donor in good health. The chain is made from TRBV4-1 and TRBJ1-1, with the D gene not clear enough to name. Input material: cultured non-Tr1 T cells, either the whole culture or a sorted T cell fraction (not recorded which). The sample's cell subset or site, from its label and the paper: non-Tr1 population from the T-allo10 product. The encoded CDR3 is CASSQRQTNTEAFF. Here is the DNA: TGCGCCAGCAGCCAACGTCAGACAAACACTGAAGCTTTCTTT.